This T cell receptor (beta chain) was captured by sequencing in a study of blood T cell repertoires in COVID-19 (TCRdb year 2020). Concerning the study at large: Collaborator samples came from the United States, Italy and Spain and covered acute and convalescent phases of COVID-19. The prospective study material was composed of cDNA or gDNA derived from T cells, B-cell-depleted T cells, or PBMCs. Deeply sampled blood TCRbeta repertoires from subjects exposed to, actively infected with, or recovered from COVID-19 were included in the dataset. The repertoires were released in a freely available public database meant as a resource for research on the immune response to SARS-CoV-2. Samples came from the ongoing ImmuneRACE study (first 160 participants) plus 1,254 subjects from 6 global collaborators. A de-identified subject ID, COVID-19 status, age in years and sex were almost always included in the sample metadata. HLA class I and class II types, where available, came from metadata supplied by the sample provider rather than from assay-based typing.

CDR1 and CDR2, looked up from the germline V gene, are MNHEY and SVGAGI. The CDR3, cysteine through phenylalanine, is 16 amino acids long. CDR3 DNA only is kept here, 48 bases in frame from base 1. V lost 0 bases and J lost 5 bases, and the count of bases not matched to a germline gene is 6. TCRbeta CDR3 regions were amplified from genomic DNA using the immunoSEQ Assay, a bias-controlled multiplex PCR. On the study's bioinformatics: Within the assay, amplification of reference gene primers was used to estimate how many nucleated cells each sample contained. To quantify the absolute abundance of each unique TCRbeta CDR3 rearrangement, sequence reads were collapsed and filtered. Productive Simpson clonality was computed per sample as the square root of Simpson's diversity index over productive rearrangements. The source is immuneACCESS, and TCRdb retained only in-frame sequences with V and J called. Part of the clones is not carried over; for the studies checked, unresolved V genes explain less than half of this, and the remainder is unexplained. V, J and clone size are those of that table, while D and trimming were read from the DNA. The sample records over 75,000 clones, 75% to 95% of which are singletons. Less than 2.5% of the sample is held by the ten biggest clonotypes.

Collaborating institutions collected whole blood in K2EDTA tubes following their own protocols. For TCRbeta analysis, collaborators shipped samples as frozen whole blood, isolated PBMCs, or DNA extracted from either of those sample types. In the case of this clone: There is no known antigen for this receptor. Base qualities are not at hand, and no much larger clone is one base apart.

Study-level results and caveats: The amount of clinical and demographic metadata varied by source and participant and was provided uncurated.

The chain uses TRBV6-5 and TRBJ2-5; 10 middle bases align to TRBD1. The TCR was taken from a human donor with active COVID-19. The donor label of this sample is uncertain. Input material: peripheral blood. The CDR3 in this case is CASSYSWTGGGETQYF. The base sequence is TGTGCCAGCAGTTACTCCTGGACAGGGGGTGGTGAGACCCAGTACTTC.